A single sample is the source of the 27 T cell receptor beta chains below, sequenced in a study of blood T cell repertoires in COVID-19. The repertoire was sequenced with immunoSEQ multiplex PCR; TCRdb's copy has only in-frame clones and lacks some. The sample shows over 150,000 clones, 70% to 90% of them seen only once. Sequenced material: peripheral blood. Every receptor here comes from a man over 45 with COVID-19, enrolled during active disease.

The chain has TRBV5-1 and TRBJ1-2, with 10 positions matching TRBD1. The germline V gene has CDR1 SGHRS and CDR2 YFSETQ. The CDR3 contains 14 residues. After removal of 4 bases from V and 6 bases from J, the junction contained 6 bases not matched to a gene. The CDR3 DNA reads as TGCGCCAGCAGCAAGTTGACAGGGGGCGATGGCTACACCTTC. Its protein product is CASSKLTGGDGYTF.

The V and J genes are TRBV7-8 and TRBJ2-1; the match to TRBD2 covers 8 bases. J was trimmed by 7 bases and V by 2 bases; bases with no gene match: 13. This CDR3 is built from 17 residues. Germline assignment: CDR1 SGHVS and CDR2 FQNEAQ. CDR3 region: CASSLTRVAGRGNEQFF. CDR3 nucleotide sequence: TGTGCCAGCAGCTTAACTCGAGTAGCGGGACGGGGGAATGAGCAGTTCTTC.

This chain links TRBV6-5 with TRBJ1-3; no definite D call. This CDR3 is 13 amino acids long. The germline gives CDR1 MNHEY, CDR2 SVGAGI. V dropped 6 bases and J dropped 2 bases, with 8 bases sitting between them. The DNA of the CDR3 is TGTGCCAGCAGAATGACTACTGGAAACACCATATATTTT. As protein: CASRMTTGNTIYF.

In this sample, this clone turned up a few times. The V and J genes are TRBV18 and TRBJ2-7; D is perhaps TRBD1 (6 bases). Trimming left V 2 bases short and J 5 bases short, with 7 bases between. Germline CDR1 KGHSH, CDR2 LQKENI. CDR3 length equals 12 residues. CDR3 DNA: TGTGCCAGCTCACCATCAGGGGACGAGCAGTACTTC. It translates to CASSPSGDEQYF.

The rearrangement links TRBV3-1 (or the pseudogene TRBV3-2) to TRBJ1-2, with a possible D match to TRBD1 (6 bases). The CDR3 contains 14 residues. V was trimmed by 4 bases and J by 5 bases, leaving 14 bases between them. Germline-derived CDR1 and CDR2 are LGHDT and YNNKEL (reference sequence). The CDR3 nucleotides are TGTGCCAGCAGCCCCGCCCAGGGGACATATGGCTACACCTTC. It yields the protein CASSPAQGTYGYTF.

The chain uses TRBV29-1 and TRBJ1-1; D is undetermined. This CDR3 contains 12 residues. Per germline, CDR1 SQVTM and CDR2 ANQGSEA. V dropped 6 bases and J dropped 3 bases, with 11 bases sitting between them. CDR3 region: CSVASLYTEAFF. The CDR3 region has the DNA TGCAGCGTGGCCTCCTTGTACACTGAAGCTTTCTTT.

V usage is TRBV6-6 and J usage is TRBJ2-2; maybe TRBD2 (6 bases). Germline V gives CDR1 MNHNY, CDR2 SVGAGI (reference sequence). The V gene lost 4 bases and the J gene lost 6 bases, with 12 bases spanning the gap. The CDR3 totals 14 residues. The CDR3 bases are TGTGCCAGCAGTTTACTAGCTAGCGCCGGGGAGCTGTTTTTT. As protein: CASSLLASAGELFF.

V and J are TRBV29-1 and TRBJ1-4; D may be TRBD1 (5 bases). Deletions cut 6 bases from V and 4 bases from J, with 12 bases between. CDR1 SQVTM and CDR2 ANQGSEA come from the germline V gene. CDR3 length: 13 amino acids. CDR3 region: CSVATAGNEKLFF. In DNA form, the CDR3 reads TGCAGCGTAGCGACAGCCGGTAATGAAAAACTGTTTTTT.

The rearrangement uses TRBV5-1 and TRBJ2-5, with D possibly being TRBD2 (5 bases). Germline V CDR1 and CDR2: SGHRS, YFSETQ. There are 15 residues in the CDR3. The ends were cut back, 1 base at V and 5 bases at J, with 15 bases in the middle. For the CDR3, the DNA is TGCGCCAGCAGCTTGAGGCACGGGAAGGGTGAGACCCAGTACTTC. Its protein product is CASSLRHGKGETQYF.

The chain couples TRBV21-1 to TRBJ1-2; TRBD1, the table's D call, lacks a check against the DNA. TRBV21-1 is listed as a pseudogene. The CDR3 consists of 15 residues. CDR3 loop: CASSASRYSNYGYTF. The DNA of the CDR3 is TGTGCCAGCAGCGCAAGCAGGTATTCTAACTATGGCTACACCTTC.

The chain is built from TRBV19 and TRBJ2-1; 11 positions agree with TRBD2. Germline-derived CDR1 and CDR2 are LNHDA and SQIVND (reference sequence). The CDR3 has 15 residues. V was clipped by 6 bases and J by 1 base; unmatched bases: 2. CDR3 amino acids: CASSGLAGSYNEQFF. The CDR3 nucleotides are TGTGCCAGTAGCGGACTAGCGGGTTCCTACAATGAGCAGTTCTTC.

The V and J genes are TRBV12-3 or TRBV12-4 and TRBJ2-7; tentatively, D is TRBD2 (5 bases). The CDR3 loop spans 13 amino acids. Trimming took off 3 bases at V and 0 bases at J, with 6 bases between the two ends. The CDR3 spells CASSLGASYEQYF. CDR3 nucleotides: TGTGCCAGCAGTTTGGGAGCCTCCTACGAGCAGTACTTC.

The chain is built from TRBV27 and TRBJ2-1, with D tentatively TRBD1 (8 bases). The CDR3 totals 17 residues. V lost 4 bases to trimming and J lost 2 bases, with 18 bases between them. CDR1 is MNHEY, CDR2 SMNVEV, per germline (reference sequence). CDR3: CASSSLTGGVPYNEQFF. Here the CDR3 DNA reads TGTGCCAGCAGTTCGCTAACAGGGGGGGTTCCCTACAATGAGCAGTTCTTC.

This clone showed up just a few times. This specimen includes other DNA sequences encoding the same CDR3. The genes are TRBV7-2 and TRBJ1-4, with a possible D match to TRBD1 (6 bases). Germline V gene sequence: CDR1 SGHTA, CDR2 FQGNSA. The CDR3 runs to 15 residues. The V gene lost 4 bases and the J gene lost 0 bases, with 9 bases spanning the gap. CDR3 protein: CASSSQGATNEKLFF. CDR3 bases: TGTGCCAGCAGCTCACAGGGTGCAACTAATGAAAAACTGTTTTTT.

This clone is a singleton in its sample. The gene calls are TRBV18 and TRBJ2-2; a possible D gene is TRBD1 (6 bases). V was trimmed by 1 base and J by 1 base, leaving 7 bases between them. The length of the CDR3 is 15 residues. Germline V gene lookup returns CDR1 KGHSH and CDR2 LQKENI. The CDR3 region has the DNA TGTGCCAGCTCACCACGACAGGTGAACACCGGGGAGCTGTTTTTT. This sequence encodes CASSPRQVNTGELFF.

The CDR3 DNA is TGTGCCAGCTCACCGACAGCGCCGAACACCGGGGAGCTGTTTTTT. This codes for CASSPTAPNTGELFF. The chain has TRBV18 and TRBJ2-2; TRBD1 might be the D (5 bases). Per the germline V gene, CDR1 is KGHSH and CDR2 is LQKENI. This CDR3 is built from 15 residues. Trimming removed 3 bases at V and 0 bases at J, with 8 bases between. The variable domain in full, with the rest retrieved from reference TRBV18 and TRBJ2-2, is NAGVMQNPRHLVRRRGQEARLRCSPMKGHSHVYWYRQLPEEGLKFMVYLQKENIIDESGMPKERFSAEFPKEGPSILRIQQVVRGDSAAYFCASSPTAPNTGELFFGEGSRLTVL.

The chain uses TRBV5-6 and TRBJ1-3, with 12 positions matching TRBD1. Trimming took 4 bases from V and 3 from J; bases not matched to a gene: 11. The CDR3 is 18 residues long. Germline CDR1 and CDR2: SGHDT and YYEEEE. In nucleotides, the CDR3 is TGTGCCAGCAGCGGGGACAGGGGGCGCAGATTTTATGGAAACACCATATATTTT. Encoded protein: CASSGDRGRRFYGNTIYF.

J is TRBJ1-6 and V is TRBV12-5, with 8 positions matching TRBD1. The CDR3 loop spans 13 amino acids. Germline V gene lookup returns CDR1 LGHNT and CDR2 FRNRAP. V lost 4 bases, J lost 9 bases, and 2 bases stayed unmatched. The CDR3 reads CASGSRGLSPLHF. DNA of the CDR3: TGTGCTAGTGGTTCCAGGGGGCTTTCACCCCTCCACTTT.

This clone was counted between two and nine times. Other DNA sequences in this specimen translate into the identical CDR3. The chain uses TRBV18 and TRBJ2-7, with 11 bases that match TRBD1. From germline, CDR1 is KGHSH and CDR2 LQKENI. The V and J ends lost 0 bases and 2 bases, in that order; junction bases with no gene match: 0. The CDR3 is 15 amino acids. Written as DNA, the CDR3 is TGTGCCAGCTCACCACCGGGACAGGGGGCCTACGAGCAGTACTTC. Encoded protein: CASSPPGQGAYEQYF.

The rearrangement joins TRBV18 to TRBJ2-7; TRBD2 agrees at 10 bases. The CDR3 runs 16 residues. Germline values: CDR1 KGHSH, CDR2 LQKENI. The junction had 7 bases not matched to a gene; V was cut back by 3 bases and J by 2 bases. CDR3 bases: TGTGCCAGCTCACCCCCCGGGACTAGCGTACCCTACGAGCAGTACTTC. Its protein product is CASSPPGTSVPYEQYF.

V is TRBV19 and J is TRBJ2-3; perhaps TRBD2 as D (6 bases). The ends were cut back, 0 bases at V and 0 bases at J, with 10 bases in the middle. CDR1 and CDR2 (germline): LNHDA, SQIVND (reference sequence). This CDR3 is 16 amino acids long. The CDR3, as DNA: TGTGCCAGTAGTATAGATAGGAGCGGGAGCACAGATACGCAGTATTTT. Translation: CASSIDRSGSTDTQYF.

As for this clone: A far more abundant clone sits one base away, making this likely a read error. This chain joins TRBV12-3 or TRBV12-4 and TRBJ2-7; TRBD1 is a possible D gene (6 bases). The V end lost 4 bases, the J end lost 0 bases, and 7 bases lay between the germline ends. The CDR3 spans 13 residues. CDR3 region: CASSWTDSYEQYF. DNA of the CDR3: TGTGCCAGCAGTTGGACAGACTCCTACGAGCAGTACTTC.

The V and J genes are TRBV12-3 or TRBV12-4 and TRBJ2-5, with a weak D call TRBD2 (5 bases). The length of the CDR3 is 13 residues. V shed 2 bases and J shed 4 bases, with 8 bases lying between them. The CDR3: CASSLRAGETQYF. The CDR3 DNA follows: TGTGCCAGCAGTTTAAGGGCGGGAGAGACCCAGTACTTC.

This chain links TRBV27 with TRBJ2-3; D may be TRBD2 (6 bases). Looked up from germline, CDR1 is MNHEY and CDR2 is SMNVEV (reference sequence). V was cut by 4 bases and J by 6 bases, with 11 bases left in between. CDR3 length: 13 amino acids. DNA for the CDR3: TGTGCCAGCAGTTACGGGGGAAGGGATACGCAGTATTTT. Amino acid sequence: CASSYGGRDTQYF.

V and J are TRBV3-1 (or the pseudogene TRBV3-2) and TRBJ2-1; D is undetermined. Germline CDR1 LGHDT, CDR2 YNNKEL (reference sequence). V lost 6 bases to trimming and J lost 10 bases, with 10 bases between them. The CDR3 runs to 11 residues. As DNA, the CDR3 is TGTGCCAGCAGAGGCCCCGGGGAGCAGTTCTTC. Translating gives CASRGPGEQFF.

The DNA for the CDR3 is TGCGCCAGCAGCCTGGACAGCGTACTAGCGGGCCGCTACAATGAGCAGTTCTTC. Encoded protein: CASSLDSVLAGRYNEQFF. The chain carries TRBV4-1 and TRBJ2-1; TRBD2 matches at 9 bases. CDR1 and CDR2 from the germline V gene are MGHRA and YSYEKL. Germline trimming cut 4 bases from V and 3 bases from J; bases unmatched to any gene: 13. This CDR3 comprises 18 residues.

This rearrangement joins TRBV12-5 to TRBJ2-3; TRBD2 matches at 12 bases. The CDR3 spans 16 residues. The V segment lost 4 bases and the J segment 0 bases; nucleotides outside the gene matches: 2. Germline CDR1 is LGHNT and CDR2 is FRNRAP. This CDR3 is CASGSGLAGSTDTQYF. Here the CDR3 DNA reads TGTGCTAGTGGTTCTGGACTAGCGGGGAGCACAGATACGCAGTATTTT.